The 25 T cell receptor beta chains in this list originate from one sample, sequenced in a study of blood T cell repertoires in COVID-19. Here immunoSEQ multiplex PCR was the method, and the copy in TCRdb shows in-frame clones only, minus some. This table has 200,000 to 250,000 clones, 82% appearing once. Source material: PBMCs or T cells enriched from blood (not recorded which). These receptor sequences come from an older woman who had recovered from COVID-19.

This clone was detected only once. CDR3 residues: CASSSGTTNPYEQYF. The CDR3 DNA follows: TGTGCCAGCTCGTCCGGGACAACCAACCCCTACGAGCAGTACTTC. This chain joins TRBV18 and TRBJ2-7, with TRBD1 as a possible D gene (6 bases). Trimming removed 6 bases from V and 2 bases from J, with 17 bases in between. Germline V gene data show CDR1 as KGHSH and CDR2 as LQKENI. This CDR3 is built from 15 residues.

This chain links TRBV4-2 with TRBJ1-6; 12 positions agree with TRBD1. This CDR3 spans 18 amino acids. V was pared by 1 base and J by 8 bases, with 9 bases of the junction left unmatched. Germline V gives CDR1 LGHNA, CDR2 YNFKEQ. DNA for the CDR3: TGTGCCAGCAGCCAAGTCCGGGCCGGGACAGGGGGCCATTCACCCCTCCACTTT. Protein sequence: CASSQVRAGTGGHSPLHF.

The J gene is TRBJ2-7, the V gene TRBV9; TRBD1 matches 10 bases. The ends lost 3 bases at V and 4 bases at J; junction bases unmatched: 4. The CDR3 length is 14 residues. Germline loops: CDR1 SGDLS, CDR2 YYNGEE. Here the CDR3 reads CASSAGTGDYEQYF. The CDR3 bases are TGTGCCAGCAGCGCCGGGACAGGGGATTACGAGCAGTACTTC.

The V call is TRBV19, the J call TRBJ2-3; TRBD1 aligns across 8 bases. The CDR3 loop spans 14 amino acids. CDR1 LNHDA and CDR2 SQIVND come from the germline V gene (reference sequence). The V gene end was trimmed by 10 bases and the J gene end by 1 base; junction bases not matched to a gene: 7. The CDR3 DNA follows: TGTGCCACCGAACAGGGGGGAGGCACAGATACGCAGTATTTT. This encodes CATEQGGGTDTQYF.

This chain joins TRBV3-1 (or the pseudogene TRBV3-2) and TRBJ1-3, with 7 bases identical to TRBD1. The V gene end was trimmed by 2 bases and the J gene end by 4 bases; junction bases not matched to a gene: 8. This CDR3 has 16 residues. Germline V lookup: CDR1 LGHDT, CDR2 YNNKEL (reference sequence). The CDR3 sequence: CASSQLSRTGGNTIYF. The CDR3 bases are TGTGCCAGCAGCCAACTCTCCAGGACAGGAGGAAACACCATATATTTT.

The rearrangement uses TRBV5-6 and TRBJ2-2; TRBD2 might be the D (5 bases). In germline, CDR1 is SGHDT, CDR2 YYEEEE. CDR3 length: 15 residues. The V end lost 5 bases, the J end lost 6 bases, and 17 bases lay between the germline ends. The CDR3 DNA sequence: TGTGCCAGCAGTTCGGCCATGGGGAGCTCCGGGGAGCTGTTTTTT. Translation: CASSSAMGSSGELFF.

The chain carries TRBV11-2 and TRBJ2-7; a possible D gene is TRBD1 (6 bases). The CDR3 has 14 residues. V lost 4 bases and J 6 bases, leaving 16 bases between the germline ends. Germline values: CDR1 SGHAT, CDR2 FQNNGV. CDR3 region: CASSSIRQASEQYF. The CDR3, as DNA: TGTGCCAGCAGCTCCATTCGACAGGCCAGCGAGCAGTACTTC.

In DNA form, the CDR3 reads TGTGCCAGCAGGGGGCTGGTCTATGGCTACACCTTC. This encodes CASRGLVYGYTF. This chain links TRBV6-5 with TRBJ1-2; D is perhaps TRBD1 (5 bases). The germline CDR1 and CDR2 sequences are MNHEY and SVGAGI. CDR3 length equals 12 residues. The V gene lost 6 bases and the J gene lost 4 bases, with 9 bases spanning the gap.

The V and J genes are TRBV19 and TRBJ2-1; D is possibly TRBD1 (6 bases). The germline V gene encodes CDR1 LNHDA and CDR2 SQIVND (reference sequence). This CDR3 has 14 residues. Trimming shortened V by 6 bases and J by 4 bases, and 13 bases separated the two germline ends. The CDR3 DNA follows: TGTGCCAGTAGACAGGGAGTGGGATACAATGAGCAGTTCTTC. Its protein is CASRQGVGYNEQFF.

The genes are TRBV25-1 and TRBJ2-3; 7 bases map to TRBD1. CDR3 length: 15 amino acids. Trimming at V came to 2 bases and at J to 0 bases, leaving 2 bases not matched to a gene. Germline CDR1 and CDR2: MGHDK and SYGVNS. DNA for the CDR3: TGTGCCAGCAGTGAAGGGACAGCTAGCACAGATACGCAGTATTTT. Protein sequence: CASSEGTASTDTQYF.

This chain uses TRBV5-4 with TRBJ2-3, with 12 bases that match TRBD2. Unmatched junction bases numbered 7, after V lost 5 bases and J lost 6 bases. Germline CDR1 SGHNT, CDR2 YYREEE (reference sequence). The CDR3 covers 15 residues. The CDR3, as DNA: TGTGCCAGCAGTCCTAGCGGGAGGGCCCGCGATACGCAGTATTTT. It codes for CASSPSGRARDTQYF.

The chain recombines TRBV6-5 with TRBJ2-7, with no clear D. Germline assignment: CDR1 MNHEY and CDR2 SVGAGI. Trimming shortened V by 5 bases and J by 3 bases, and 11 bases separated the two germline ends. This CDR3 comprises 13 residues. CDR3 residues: CASSTEQSYEQYF. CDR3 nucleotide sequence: TGTGCCAGCAGTACCGAACAGAGCTACGAGCAGTACTTC.

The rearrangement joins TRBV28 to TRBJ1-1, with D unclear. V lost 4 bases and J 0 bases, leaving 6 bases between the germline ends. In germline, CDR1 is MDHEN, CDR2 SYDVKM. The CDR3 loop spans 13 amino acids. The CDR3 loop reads CASSSPMNTEAFF. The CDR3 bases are TGTGCCAGCAGTTCCCCTATGAACACTGAAGCTTTCTTT.

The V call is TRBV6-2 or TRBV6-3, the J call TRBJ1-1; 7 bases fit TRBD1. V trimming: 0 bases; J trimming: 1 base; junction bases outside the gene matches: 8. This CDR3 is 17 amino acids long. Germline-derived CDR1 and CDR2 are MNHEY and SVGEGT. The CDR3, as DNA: TGTGCCAGCAGTTACTCGTTCAGGGGGGTGAGGAACACTGAAGCTTTCTTT. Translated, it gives CASSYSFRGVRNTEAFF.

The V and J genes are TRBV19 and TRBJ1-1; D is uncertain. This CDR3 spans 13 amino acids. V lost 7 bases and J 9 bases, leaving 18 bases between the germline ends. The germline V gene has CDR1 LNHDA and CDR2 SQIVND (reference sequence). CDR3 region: CASIPRESPKAFF. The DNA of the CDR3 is TGTGCCAGTATTCCCCGGGAGAGCCCTAAAGCTTTCTTT.

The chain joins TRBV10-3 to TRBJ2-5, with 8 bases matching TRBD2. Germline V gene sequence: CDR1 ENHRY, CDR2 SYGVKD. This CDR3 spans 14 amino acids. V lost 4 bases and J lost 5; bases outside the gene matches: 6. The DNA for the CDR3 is TGTGCCATCAGTGCGGGAGGGGGAGAGGAGACCCAGTACTTC. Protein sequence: CAISAGGGEETQYF.

The CDR3, as DNA: TGTGCCAGCTCACCGACGGGACAGAGAAAAAACATTCAGTACTTC. This encodes CASSPTGQRKNIQYF. The chain is built from TRBV18 and TRBJ2-4; 7 nucleotides line up with TRBD1. This CDR3 spans 15 amino acids. The V and J ends lost 3 bases and 4 bases, in that order; junction bases with no gene match: 6. Germline CDR1 reads KGHSH; CDR2 reads LQKENI.

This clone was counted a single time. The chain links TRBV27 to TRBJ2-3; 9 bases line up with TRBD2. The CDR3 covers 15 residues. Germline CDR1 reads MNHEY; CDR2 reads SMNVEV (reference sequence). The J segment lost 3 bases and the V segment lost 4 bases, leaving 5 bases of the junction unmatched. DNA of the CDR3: TGTGCCAGCAGTTCCGCCAGCGGGAGGACAGATACGCAGTATTTT. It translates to CASSSASGRTDTQYF.

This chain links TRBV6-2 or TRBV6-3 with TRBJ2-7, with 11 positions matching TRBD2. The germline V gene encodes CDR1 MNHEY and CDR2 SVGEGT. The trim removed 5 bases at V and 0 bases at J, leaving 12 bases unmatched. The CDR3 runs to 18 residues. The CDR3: CASSSLAGGRLFSYEQYF. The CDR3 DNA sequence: TGTGCCAGCAGTAGCCTAGCGGGGGGCCGTCTTTTCTCCTACGAGCAGTACTTC.

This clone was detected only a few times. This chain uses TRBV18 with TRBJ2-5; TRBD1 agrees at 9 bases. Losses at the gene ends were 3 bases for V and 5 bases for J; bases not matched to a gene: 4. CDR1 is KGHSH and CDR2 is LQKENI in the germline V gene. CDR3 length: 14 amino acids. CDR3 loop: CASSPATGGETQYF. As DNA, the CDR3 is TGTGCCAGCTCACCCGCGACAGGGGGTGAGACCCAGTACTTC.

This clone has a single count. Here the CDR3 DNA reads TGTGCCAGCAGTGAGGCAGGGTATGACGGGGAGCTGTTTTTT. Translated, it gives CASSEAGYDGELFF. This chain links TRBV6-1 with TRBJ2-2; D may be TRBD1 (5 bases). The V end lost 3 bases, the J end lost 7 bases, and 12 bases lay between the germline ends. The CDR3 contains 14 residues. CDR1 is MNHNS, CDR2 SASEGT, per germline.

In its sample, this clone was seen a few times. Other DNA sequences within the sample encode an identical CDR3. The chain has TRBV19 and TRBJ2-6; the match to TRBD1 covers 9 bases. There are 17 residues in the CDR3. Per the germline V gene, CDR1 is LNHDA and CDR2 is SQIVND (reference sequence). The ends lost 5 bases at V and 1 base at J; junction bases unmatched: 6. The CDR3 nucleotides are TGTGCCAGTAGTCGATCTGGACAGGGGTCTGGGGCCAACGTCCTGACTTTC. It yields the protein CASSRSGQGSGANVLTF. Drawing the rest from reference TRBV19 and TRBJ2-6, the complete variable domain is DGGITQSPKYLFRKEGQNVTLSCEQNLNHDAMYWYRQDPGQGLRLIYYSQIVNDFQKGDIAEGYSVSREKKESFPLTVTSAQKNPTAFYLCASSRSGQGSGANVLTFGAGSRLTVL.

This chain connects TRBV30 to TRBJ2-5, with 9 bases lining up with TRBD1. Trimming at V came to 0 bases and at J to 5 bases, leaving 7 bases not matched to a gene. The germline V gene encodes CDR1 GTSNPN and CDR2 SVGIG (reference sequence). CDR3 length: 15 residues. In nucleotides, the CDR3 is TGTGCCTGGAGTGTTCATGGGACAGGGCAGGAGACCCAGTACTTC. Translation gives CAWSVHGTGQETQYF.

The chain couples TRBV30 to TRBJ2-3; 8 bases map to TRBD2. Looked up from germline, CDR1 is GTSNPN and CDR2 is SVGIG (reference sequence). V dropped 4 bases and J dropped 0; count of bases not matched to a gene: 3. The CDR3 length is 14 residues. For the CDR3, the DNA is TGTGCCTGGAAGCGGGAGACGAGCACAGATACGCAGTATTTT. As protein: CAWKRETSTDTQYF. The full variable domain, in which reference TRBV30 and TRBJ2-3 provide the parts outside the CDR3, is SQTIHQWPATLVQPVGSPLSLECTVEGTSNPNLYWYRQAAGRGLQLLFYSVGIGQISSEVPQNLSASRPQDRQFILSSKKLLLSDSGFYLCAWKRETSTDTQYFGPGTRLTVL.

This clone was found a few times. The CDR3 region is CASVLSNMEGNQPQHF. The CDR3 DNA reads TGTGCTAGTGTTTTATCGAATATGGAGGGGAATCAGCCCCAGCATTTT. The J gene is TRBJ1-5, the V gene TRBV12-5, with a tentative D call TRBD1 (5 bases). The CDR3 sequence is 16 residues long. CDR1 is LGHNT and CDR2 is FRNRAP in the germline V gene. The germline V and J ends were trimmed by 7 bases and 4 bases, with 20 bases remaining between them.